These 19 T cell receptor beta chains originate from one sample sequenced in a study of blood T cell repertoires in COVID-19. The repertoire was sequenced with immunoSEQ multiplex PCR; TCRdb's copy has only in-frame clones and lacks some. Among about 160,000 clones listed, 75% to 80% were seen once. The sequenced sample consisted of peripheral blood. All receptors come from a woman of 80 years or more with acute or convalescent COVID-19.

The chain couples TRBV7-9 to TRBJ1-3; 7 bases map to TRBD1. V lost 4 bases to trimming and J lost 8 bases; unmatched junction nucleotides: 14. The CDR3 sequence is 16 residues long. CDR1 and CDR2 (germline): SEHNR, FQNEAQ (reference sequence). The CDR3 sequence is CASSWGQPARADTIYF. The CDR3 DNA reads TGTGCCAGCAGCTGGGGACAGCCCGCCAGGGCGGACACCATATATTTT. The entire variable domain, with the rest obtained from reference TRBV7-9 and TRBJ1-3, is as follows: DTGVSQNPRHKITKRGQNVTFRCDPISEHNRLYWYRQTLGQGPEFLTYFQNEAQLEKSRLLSDRFSAERPKGSFSTLEIQRTEQGDSAMYLCASSWGQPARADTIYFGEGSWLTVV.

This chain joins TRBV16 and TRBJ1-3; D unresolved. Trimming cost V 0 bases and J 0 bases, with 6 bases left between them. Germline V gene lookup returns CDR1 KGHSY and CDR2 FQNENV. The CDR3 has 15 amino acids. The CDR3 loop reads CASSQSGSSGNTIYF. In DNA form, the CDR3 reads TGTGCCAGCAGCCAATCTGGGAGCTCTGGAAACACCATATATTTT.

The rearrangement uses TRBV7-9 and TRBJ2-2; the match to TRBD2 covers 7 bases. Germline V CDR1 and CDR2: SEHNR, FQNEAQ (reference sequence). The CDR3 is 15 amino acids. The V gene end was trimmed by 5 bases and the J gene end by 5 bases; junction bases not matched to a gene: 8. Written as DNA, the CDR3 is TGTGCCAGCAGCCCGCCGCCCGGGGGGACCGGGGAGCTGTTTTTT. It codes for CASSPPPGGTGELFF.

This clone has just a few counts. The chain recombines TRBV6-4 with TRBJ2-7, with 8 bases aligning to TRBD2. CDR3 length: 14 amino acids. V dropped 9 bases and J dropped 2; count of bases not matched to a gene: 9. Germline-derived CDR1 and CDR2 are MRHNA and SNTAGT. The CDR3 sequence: CARDSGIVTYEQYF. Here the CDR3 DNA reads TGTGCCAGGGATAGCGGGATTGTAACCTACGAGCAGTACTTC.

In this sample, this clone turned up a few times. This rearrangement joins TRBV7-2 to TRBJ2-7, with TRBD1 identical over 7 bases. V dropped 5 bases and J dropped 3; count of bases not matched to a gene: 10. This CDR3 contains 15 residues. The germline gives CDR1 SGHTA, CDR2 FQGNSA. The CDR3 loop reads CASSNRQGLGYEQYF. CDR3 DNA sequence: TGTGCCAGCAGCAACCGACAGGGCTTGGGCTACGAGCAGTACTTC.

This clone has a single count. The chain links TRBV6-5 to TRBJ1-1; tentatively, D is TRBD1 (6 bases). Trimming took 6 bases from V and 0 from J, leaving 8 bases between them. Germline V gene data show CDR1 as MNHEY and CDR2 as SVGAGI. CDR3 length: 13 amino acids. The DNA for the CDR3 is TGTGCCAGCAGCCGGACAGTGAACACTGAAGCTTTCTTT. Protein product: CASSRTVNTEAFF.

The CDR3 protein is CASNSPGRRDQPQHF. The CDR3 nucleotides are TGTGCCAGCAATTCTCCGGGACGGCGGGACCAGCCCCAGCATTTT. V gene TRBV28 combines with J gene TRBJ1-5; tentative D call: TRBD1 (5 bases). In germline, CDR1 is MDHEN, CDR2 SYDVKM. V was trimmed by 7 bases and J by 7 bases, leaving 20 bases between them. The CDR3 spans 15 residues.

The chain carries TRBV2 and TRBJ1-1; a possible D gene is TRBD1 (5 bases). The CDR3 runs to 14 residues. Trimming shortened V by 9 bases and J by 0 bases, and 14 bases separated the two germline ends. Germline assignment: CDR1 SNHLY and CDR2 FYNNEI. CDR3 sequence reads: CASVRGRLNTEAFF. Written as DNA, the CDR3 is TGTGCCAGTGTAAGGGGCAGATTGAACACTGAAGCTTTCTTT.

Here the CDR3 reads CASSSVAGGATDTQYF. CDR3 bases: TGTGCCAGCAGTTCGGTAGCGGGGGGGGCCACAGATACGCAGTATTTT. The rearrangement links TRBV4-2 to TRBJ2-3, with 11 bases lining up with TRBD2. V gave up 6 bases and J gave up 2 bases; unmatched junction bases: 7. Germline CDR1 reads LGHNA; CDR2 reads YNFKEQ. The CDR3 has 16 residues.

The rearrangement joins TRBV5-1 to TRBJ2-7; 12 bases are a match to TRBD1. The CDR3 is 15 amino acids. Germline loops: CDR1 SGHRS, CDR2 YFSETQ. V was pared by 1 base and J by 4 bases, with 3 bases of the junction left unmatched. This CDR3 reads CASSLLGQGAYEQYF. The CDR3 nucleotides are TGCGCCAGCAGCTTGTTGGGACAGGGGGCGTACGAGCAGTACTTC. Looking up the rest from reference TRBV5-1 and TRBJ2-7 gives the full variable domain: KAGVTQTPRYLIKTRGQQVTLSCSPISGHRSVSWYQQTPGQGLQFLFEYFSETQRNKGNFPGRFSGRQFSNSRSEMNVSTLELGDSALYLCASSLLGQGAYEQYFGPGTRLTVT.

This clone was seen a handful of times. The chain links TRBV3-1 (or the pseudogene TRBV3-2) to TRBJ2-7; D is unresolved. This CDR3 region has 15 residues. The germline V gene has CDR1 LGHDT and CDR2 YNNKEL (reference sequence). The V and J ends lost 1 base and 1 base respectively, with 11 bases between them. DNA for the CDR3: TGTGCCAGCAGCCAAGGAGCGAGCCAATCCTACGAGCAGTACTTC. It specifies CASSQGASQSYEQYF.

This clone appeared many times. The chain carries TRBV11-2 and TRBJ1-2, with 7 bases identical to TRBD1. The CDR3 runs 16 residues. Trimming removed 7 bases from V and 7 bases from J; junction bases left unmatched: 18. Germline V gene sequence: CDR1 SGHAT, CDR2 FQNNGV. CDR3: CASTPLTGAQYFGYTF. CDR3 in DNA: TGTGCCAGCACCCCCCTAACAGGGGCGCAATATTTTGGCTACACCTTC. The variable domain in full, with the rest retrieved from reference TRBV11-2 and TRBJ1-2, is EAGVAQSPRYKIIEKRQSVAFWCNPISGHATLYWYQQILGQGPKLLIQFQNNGVVDDSQLPKDRFSAERLKGVDSTLKIQPAKLEDSAVYLCASTPLTGAQYFGYTFGSGTRLTVV.

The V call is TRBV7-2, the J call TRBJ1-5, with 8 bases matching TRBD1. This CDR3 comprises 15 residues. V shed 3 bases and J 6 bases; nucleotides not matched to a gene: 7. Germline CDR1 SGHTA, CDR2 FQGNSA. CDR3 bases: TGTGCCAGCAGCTTTAGTGGGGACAGGCTTCAGCCCCAGCATTTT. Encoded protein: CASSFSGDRLQPQHF.

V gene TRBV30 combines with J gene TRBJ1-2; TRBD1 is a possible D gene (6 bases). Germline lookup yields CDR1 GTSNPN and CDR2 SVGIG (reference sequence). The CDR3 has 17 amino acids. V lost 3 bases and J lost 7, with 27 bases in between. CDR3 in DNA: TGTGCCTGGAGCGAACCTTCGCAGGGGCTTCCTATGCCTGGCTACACCTTC. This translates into CAWSEPSQGLPMPGYTF. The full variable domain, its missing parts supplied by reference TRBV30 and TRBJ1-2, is SQTIHQWPATLVQPVGSPLSLECTVEGTSNPNLYWYRQAAGRGLQLLFYSVGIGQISSEVPQNLSASRPQDRQFILSSKKLLLSDSGFYLCAWSEPSQGLPMPGYTFGSGTRLTVV.

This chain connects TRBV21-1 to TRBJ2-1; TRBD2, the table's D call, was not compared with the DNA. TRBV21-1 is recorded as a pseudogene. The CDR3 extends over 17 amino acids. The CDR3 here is CARPIPEAGGPRYEQFF. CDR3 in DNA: TGTGCCAGGCCAATACCCGAAGCGGGGGGCCCTAGGTACGAGCAGTTCTTC.

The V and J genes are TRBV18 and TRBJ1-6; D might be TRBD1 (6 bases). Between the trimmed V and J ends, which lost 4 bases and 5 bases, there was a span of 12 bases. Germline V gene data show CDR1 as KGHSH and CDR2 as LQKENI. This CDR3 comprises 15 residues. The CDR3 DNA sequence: TGTGCCAGCTCACTGCGACAGGCGGATAATTCACCCCTCCACTTT. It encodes CASSLRQADNSPLHF.

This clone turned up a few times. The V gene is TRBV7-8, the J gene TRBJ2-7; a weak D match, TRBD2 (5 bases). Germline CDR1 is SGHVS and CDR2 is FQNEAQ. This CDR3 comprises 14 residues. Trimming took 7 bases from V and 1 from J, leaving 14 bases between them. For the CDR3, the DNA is TGTGCCAGCACCCCGCCGGGCGGGTCCTACGAGCAGTACTTC. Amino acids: CASTPPGGSYEQYF.

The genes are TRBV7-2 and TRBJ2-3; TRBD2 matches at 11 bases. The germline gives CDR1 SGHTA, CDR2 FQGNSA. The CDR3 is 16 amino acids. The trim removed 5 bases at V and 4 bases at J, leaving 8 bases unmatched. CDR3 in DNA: TGTGCCAGCAGCACCCATAGCGGGGGGGCCGCAGATACGCAGTATTTT. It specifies CASSTHSGGAADTQYF.

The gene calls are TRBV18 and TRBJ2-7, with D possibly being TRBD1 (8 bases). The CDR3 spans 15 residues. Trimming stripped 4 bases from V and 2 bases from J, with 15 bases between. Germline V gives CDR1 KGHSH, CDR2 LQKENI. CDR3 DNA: TGTGCCAGCTCACTTACAGGGGGGACTACCTACGAGCAGTACTTC. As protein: CASSLTGGTTYEQYF.